A selection of T cell receptor beta chains follows, all from one sample in a study of T cells in localized non-small cell lung cancer. TCRdb keeps only in-frame clones here, not all; method: immunoSEQ multiplex PCR. This table has over 2,000 clones, more than 20% appearing once. This material consisted of lung tumor tissue, taken before any cancer treatment. These receptors all stem from a woman aged 40-69 years with stage II squamous cell lung carcinoma. Both conserved end residues are part of each CDR3. The D gene is left open where the match is weak. Size is omitted from some rows. Given values are once, few, many or a class for expanded clones.

TRBV28	NA	TRBJ2-1	TRBD2	CASSRLAGVVSSYNEQFF	TGTGCCAGCAGCCGACTAGCGGGAGTGGTGAGCTCCTACAATGAGCAGTTCTTC
TRBV23-1	NA	TRBJ2-5	NA	CASSIQGQETQYF	TGCGCCAGCAGCATACAGGGCCAAGAGACCCAGTACTTC
TRBV11-3	NA	TRBJ2-2	TRBD2	CASSFSSGRAQTGELFF	TGTGCCAGCAGCTTCAGTAGCGGGAGGGCCCAGACCGGGGAGCTGTTTTTT
TRBV29-1	NA	TRBJ2-1	NA	CSVEGGNNGGDNEQFF	TGCAGCGTTGAAGGAGGAAATAACGGGGGAGACAATGAGCAGTTCTTC
TRBV6-8	few	TRBJ2-2	NA	CASSFRGMNTGELFF	TGTGCCAGCAGTTTTAGGGGGATGAACACCGGGGAGCTGTTTTTT
TRBV28	NA	TRBJ1-5	NA	CASSSSSGRNQPQHF	TGTGCCAGCAGCTCGTCATCGGGGAGAAATCAGCCCCAGCATTTT
TRBV5-1	few	TRBJ2-7	NA	CASSSLQAVANEQYF	TGCGCCAGCAGCTCTTTACAGGCGGTTGCCAACGAGCAGTACTTC
TRBV19	NA	TRBJ2-1	TRBD2	CASSQGGLAGDDNEQFF	TGTGCCAGTAGCCAAGGGGGACTAGCGGGGGACGACAATGAGCAGTTCTTC
TRBV6-8	NA	TRBJ1-2	NA	CASREGDRGYTF	TGTGCCAGCAGGGAGGGAGACAGGGGCTACACCTTC
TRBV7-2	few	TRBJ2-5	TRBD1	CASSSTGQETQYF	TGTGCCAGCAGCTCGACAGGGCAAGAGACCCAGTACTTC
TRBV11-3	NA	TRBJ2-7	TRBD2	CASSTGLAEVGEQYF	TGTGCCAGCAGCACGGGACTAGCGGAAGTGGGGGAGCAGTACTTC
TRBV4-1	few	TRBJ2-4	NA	CASSQEGGGALNIQYF	TGCGCCAGCAGCCAAGAAGGAGGGGGCGCATTAAACATTCAGTACTTC
TRBV11-3	few	TRBJ1-5	NA	CASSDVLTGRGANQPQHF	TGTGCCAGCAGCGACGTCCTAACGGGCCGTGGGGCCAATCAGCCCCAGCATTTT
TRBV9	NA	TRBJ2-3	NA	CASSLGEFGDTQYF	TGTGCCAGCAGCTTAGGTGAATTCGGGGATACGCAGTATTTT
TRBV11-3	NA	TRBJ2-6	NA	CASSRDNSGANVLTF	TGTGCCAGCAGCCGCGACAACTCTGGGGCCAACGTCCTGACTTTC
TRBV11-3	few	TRBJ2-3	NA	CASTAGASAYRTDTQYF	TGTGCCAGCACCGCGGGGGCTAGCGCCTACCGCACAGATACGCAGTATTTT
TRBV9	NA	TRBJ1-2	NA	CASRSQGGNYGYTF	TGTGCCAGCAGGTCACAGGGAGGTAACTATGGCTACACCTTC
TRBV5-1	NA	TRBJ2-7	NA	CASSGGGGINYEQYF	TGCGCCAGCAGCGGGGGCGGGGGAATAAACTACGAGCAGTACTTC
TRBV9	medium-sized	TRBJ1-1	TRBD1	CASSVSGTGTEAFF	TGTGCCAGCAGCGTATCCGGGACAGGGACGGAAGCTTTCTTT
TRBV23-1	NA	TRBJ2-3	NA	CASSLREYPSTDTQYF	TGCGCCAGCAGCTTGCGGGAATATCCCAGCACAGATACGCAGTATTTT
TRBV5-1	NA	TRBJ2-1	TRBD2	CASSSGLAGGENNEQFF	TGCGCCAGCAGCTCCGGACTAGCGGGGGGCGAGAACAATGAGCAGTTCTTC
TRBV6-8	NA	TRBJ1-1	NA	CASSDPGPYTEAFF	TGTGCCAGCAGTGATCCGGGACCATACACTGAAGCTTTCTTT
TRBV6-7	few	TRBJ1-1	NA	CAISEYDEAFF	TGTGCCATCAGTGAGTACGATGAAGCTTTCTTT
TRBV11-3	medium-sized	TRBJ1-1	NA	CASSSMGGRTEAFF	TGTGCCAGCAGCTCAATGGGGGGTAGAACTGAAGCTTTCTTT
TRBV30	once	TRBJ2-7	TRBD1	CACDRGQDEQYF	TGTGCCTGCGACAGGGGTCAGGACGAGCAGTACTTC
TRBV18	NA	TRBJ2-1	NA	CASSPGLNEQFF	TGTGCCAGCTCACCAGGGTTAAATGAGCAGTTCTTC
TRBV30	NA	TRBJ2-7	NA	CAWSIRGPPYEQYF	TGTGCCTGGAGTATCCGAGGGCCTCCCTACGAGCAGTACTTC
TRBV27	NA	TRBJ2-3	NA	CASSLDLKQDTQYF	TGTGCCAGCAGTTTAGATCTAAAGCAGGATACGCAGTATTTT
TRBV7-2	NA	TRBJ1-1	NA	CASSLSGYTEAFF	TGTGCCAGCAGCTTATCTGGATATACTGAAGCTTTCTTT
TRBV11-3	medium-sized	TRBJ1-1	NA	CASSPRRAGTEAFF	TGTGCCAGCAGCCCCAGGAGGGCGGGGACTGAAGCTTTCTTT
TRBV9	NA	TRBJ1-4	NA	CASSSTGSRNEKLFF	TGTGCCAGCAGCAGTACAGGGTCACGTAATGAAAAACTGTTTTTT
TRBV11-3	NA	TRBJ1-2	TRBD1	CASSLTPGGGYGYTF	TGTGCCAGCAGCTTAACCCCAGGGGGCGGCTATGGCTACACCTTC
TRBV11-3	NA	TRBJ2-5	TRBD1	CASSKDRGLETQYF	TGTGCCAGCAGCAAAGACAGGGGACTAGAGACCCAGTACTTC
TRBV6-8	NA	TRBJ2-7	TRBD2	CASRRTSGREKQYF	TGTGCCAGCAGAAGGACTAGCGGGAGGGAGAAGCAGTACTTC
TRBV6-8	NA	TRBJ2-2	TRBD1	CASSGPGQVNTGELFF	TGTGCCAGCAGCGGACCGGGACAGGTGAACACCGGGGAGCTGTTTTTT
TRBV9	medium-sized	TRBJ1-3	TRBD1	CASSPTGTGAGNTIYF	TGTGCCAGCAGCCCAACCGGGACAGGGGCTGGAAACACCATATATTTT
TRBV30	NA	TRBJ1-2	NA	CAWSYRKTYGYTF	TGTGCCTGGAGTTATAGAAAGACCTATGGCTACACCTTC
TRBV28	NA	TRBJ2-7	NA	CASSLWTSHEQYF	TGTGCCAGCAGTTTATGGACATCTCACGAGCAGTACTTC
TRBV7-5	few	TRBJ1-2	NA	CASSSWLDSANYGYTF	TGTGCCAGCAGCTCTTGGTTGGATTCTGCTAACTATGGCTACACCTTC
TRBV1	NA	TRBJ1-1	NA	CASSQEPQGVMNTEAFF	TGCGCCAGCAGCCAAGAGCCGCAGGGAGTGATGAACACTGAAGCTTTCTTT
TRBV5-1	large	TRBJ2-1	TRBD1	CASSGVERTGYYNEQFF	TGCGCCAGCAGTGGTGTTGAGAGGACAGGGTACTACAATGAGCAGTTCTTC
TRBV30	few	TRBJ2-1	TRBD1	CACAPGQGYNEQFF	TGTGCCTGTGCCCCGGGACAGGGGTACAATGAGCAGTTCTTC
TRBV18	large	TRBJ1-4	TRBD1	CASSRGGAEEKLFF	TGTGCCAGCTCACGAGGGGGCGCGGAAGAAAAACTGTTTTTT
TRBV11-3	few	TRBJ2-7	TRBD1	CASSGSGTGISEQYF	TGTGCCAGCAGCGGCTCCGGGACAGGGATCTCCGAGCAGTACTTC
TRBV12-5	few	TRBJ2-1	NA	CASGLVLGNEQFF	TGTGCTAGTGGTTTGGTACTGGGGAATGAGCAGTTCTTC
TRBV5-1	NA	TRBJ1-1	TRBD1	CASSLRSGTGLGDTEAFF	TGCGCCAGCAGCTTGAGGTCCGGGACAGGGCTTGGCGACACTGAAGCTTTCTTT
TRBV19	few	TRBJ1-1	NA	CASSITGNTEAFF	TGTGCCAGTAGTATCACAGGGAATACTGAAGCTTTCTTT
TRBV30	NA	TRBJ2-4	NA	CAWATGQISLAKNIQYF	TGTGCCTGGGCGACAGGACAGATAAGTTTAGCCAAAAACATTCAGTACTTC
TRBV6-8	medium-sized	TRBJ1-2	NA	CASSYSGGSHGYTF	TGTGCCAGCAGTTACTCGGGAGGGAGCCATGGCTACACCTTC
TRBV19	large	TRBJ2-1	TRBD2	CASSIGTSGSLRSYNEQFF	TGTGCCAGTAGTATAGGGACTAGCGGGAGCCTCCGCTCCTACAATGAGCAGTTCTTC
TRBV30	NA	TRBJ1-5	NA	CAWRPGALGNQPQHF	TGTGCCTGGAGGCCCGGAGCCCTAGGCAATCAGCCCCAGCATTTT
TRBV12-5	NA	TRBJ1-4	NA	CASGLDIATNEKLFF	TGTGCTAGTGGTTTGGACATTGCAACTAATGAAAAACTGTTTTTT
TRBV28	NA	TRBJ2-2	TRBD1	CASRPGDRVIEGELFF	TGTGCCAGCAGGCCAGGGGACAGGGTAATCGAAGGGGAGCTGTTTTTT